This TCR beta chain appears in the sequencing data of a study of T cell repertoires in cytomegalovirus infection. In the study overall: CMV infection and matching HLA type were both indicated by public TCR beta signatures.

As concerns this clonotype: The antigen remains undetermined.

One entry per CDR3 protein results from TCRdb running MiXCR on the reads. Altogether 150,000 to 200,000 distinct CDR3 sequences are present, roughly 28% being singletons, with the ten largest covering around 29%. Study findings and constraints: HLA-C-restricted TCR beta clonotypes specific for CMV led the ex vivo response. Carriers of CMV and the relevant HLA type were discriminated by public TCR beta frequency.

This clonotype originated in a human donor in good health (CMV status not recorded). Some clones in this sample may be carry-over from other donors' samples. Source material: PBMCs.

CDR3 residues: CASSLVADRYTF. The CDR3 DNA follows: TGTGCCAGCAGCTTAGTCGCGGACCGCTACACCTTC. The J gene is TRBJ1-2, the V gene TRBV7-9; D is uncertain. V was trimmed by 1 base and J by 9 bases, leaving 9 bases between them. CDR1 and CDR2 from the germline V gene are SEHNR and FQNEAQ (reference sequence). The CDR3 runs 12 residues. The full variable domain, completed using reference TRBV7-9 and TRBJ1-2, is DTGVSQNPRHKITKRGQNVTFRCDPISEHNRLYWYRQTLGQGPEFLTYFQNEAQLEKSRLLSDRFSAERPKGSFSTLEIQRTEQGDSAMYLCASSLVADRYTFGSGTRLTVV.